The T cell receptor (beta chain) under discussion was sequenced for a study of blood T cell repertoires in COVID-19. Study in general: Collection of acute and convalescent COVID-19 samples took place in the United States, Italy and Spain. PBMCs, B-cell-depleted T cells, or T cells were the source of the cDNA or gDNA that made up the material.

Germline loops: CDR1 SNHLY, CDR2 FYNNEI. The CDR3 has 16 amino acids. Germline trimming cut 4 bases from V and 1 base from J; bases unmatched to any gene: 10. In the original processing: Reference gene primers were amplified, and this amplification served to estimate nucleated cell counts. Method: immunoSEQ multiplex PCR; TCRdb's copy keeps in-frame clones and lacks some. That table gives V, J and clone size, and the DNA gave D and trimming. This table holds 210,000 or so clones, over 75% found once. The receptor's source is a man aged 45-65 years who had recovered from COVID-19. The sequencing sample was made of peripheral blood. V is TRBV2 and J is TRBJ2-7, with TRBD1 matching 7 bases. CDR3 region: CASSAPGQAISYEQYF. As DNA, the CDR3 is TGTGCCAGCAGTGCCCCTGGACAGGCCATATCCTACGAGCAGTACTTC.